This TCR beta chain is from a study of T cells after yellow fever vaccination. Template-switching 5'RACE yielded the TCR cDNA; a universal primer site and UMIs were added in the process. TCRdb independently ran MiXCR on the 5' RACE reads; one entry per CDR3 protein. The table lists approximately 330,000 distinct CDR3 sequences, approximately 12% of them singletons, with roughly 3% in the top ten. This clonotype was observed a handful of times. The CDR3 has 15 residues. Germline lookup yields CDR1 MRHNA and CDR2 SNTAGT. Trimming stripped 3 bases from V and 7 bases from J, with 13 bases between. This sequence joins TRBV6-4 and TRBJ1-6; D not resolved. The specimen comprised CD4+ T cells sorted from PBMCs, sampled 15 days after the yellow fever booster vaccination. This TCR was recovered from a young man who received the YFV17D yellow fever vaccine. The CDR3 DNA reads as TGTGCCAGCAGTGAAGGTGCGGGTGACAATTCACCCCTCCACTTT. It translates to CASSEGAGDNSPLHF.